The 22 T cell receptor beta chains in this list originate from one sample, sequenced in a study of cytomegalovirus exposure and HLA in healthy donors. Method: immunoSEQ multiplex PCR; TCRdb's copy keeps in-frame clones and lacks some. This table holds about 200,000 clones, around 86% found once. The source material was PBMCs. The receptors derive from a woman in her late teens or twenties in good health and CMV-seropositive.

CDR3 DNA sequence: TGTGCCAGCAGCTCGCCAGGGACTAGCGGGAGTAAGGTGGGGCAGTTCTTC. Residues: CASSSPGTSGSKVGQFF. The chain is built from TRBV7-9 and TRBJ2-1, with 14 positions matching TRBD2. The CDR3 has 17 amino acids. Germline V CDR1 and CDR2: SEHNR, FQNEAQ (reference sequence). Losses at the gene ends were 4 bases for V and 12 bases for J; bases not matched to a gene: 14.

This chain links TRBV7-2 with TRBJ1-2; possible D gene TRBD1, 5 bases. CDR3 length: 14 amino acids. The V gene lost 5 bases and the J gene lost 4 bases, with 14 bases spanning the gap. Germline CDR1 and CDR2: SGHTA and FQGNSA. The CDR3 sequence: CASSPLGGIYGYTF. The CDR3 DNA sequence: TGTGCCAGCAGCCCCTTGGGGGGGATCTATGGCTACACCTTC.

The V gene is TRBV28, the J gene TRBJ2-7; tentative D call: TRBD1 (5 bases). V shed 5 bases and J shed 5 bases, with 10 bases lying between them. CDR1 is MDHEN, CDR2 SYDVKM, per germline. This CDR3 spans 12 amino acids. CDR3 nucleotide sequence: TGTGCCAGCAGTGTCAGGGTCGACGAGCAGTACTTC. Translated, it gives CASSVRVDEQYF.

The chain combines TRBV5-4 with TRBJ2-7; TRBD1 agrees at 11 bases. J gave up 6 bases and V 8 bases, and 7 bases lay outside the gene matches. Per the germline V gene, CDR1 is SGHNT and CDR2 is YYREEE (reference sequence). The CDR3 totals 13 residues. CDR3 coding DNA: TGTGCCAGTTTGGACAGGGGGCGAATCGAGCAGTACTTC. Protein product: CASLDRGRIEQYF.

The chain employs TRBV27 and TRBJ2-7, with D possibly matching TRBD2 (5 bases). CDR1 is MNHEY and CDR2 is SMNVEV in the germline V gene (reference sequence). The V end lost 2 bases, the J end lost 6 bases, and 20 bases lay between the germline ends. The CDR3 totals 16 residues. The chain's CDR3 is CASSLRPPQRNSEQYF. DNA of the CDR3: TGTGCCAGCAGTTTACGGCCCCCCCAGCGGAACAGCGAGCAGTACTTC.

As DNA, the CDR3 is TGTGCCAGTGGGCCATACTACGAGCAGTACTTC. Amino acids: CASGPYYEQYF. The chain has TRBV28 and TRBJ2-7, with D uncertain. The CDR3 spans 11 residues. V was clipped by 9 bases and J by 3 bases, with 9 bases between them. The germline V gene encodes CDR1 MDHEN and CDR2 SYDVKM.

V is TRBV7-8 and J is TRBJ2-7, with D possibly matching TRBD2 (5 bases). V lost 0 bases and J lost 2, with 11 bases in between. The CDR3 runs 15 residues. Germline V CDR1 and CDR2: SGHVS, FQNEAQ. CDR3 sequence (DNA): TGTGCCAGCAGCTTAGCGCGGCGGGCTCCCTACGAGCAGTACTTC. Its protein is CASSLARRAPYEQYF.

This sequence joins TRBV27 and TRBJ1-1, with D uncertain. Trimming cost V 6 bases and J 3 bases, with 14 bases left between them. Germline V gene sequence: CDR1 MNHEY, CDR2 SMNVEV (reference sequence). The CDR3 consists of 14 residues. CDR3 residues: CASSTESSYTEAFF. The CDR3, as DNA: TGTGCCAGCAGCACCGAGTCTTCCTACACTGAAGCTTTCTTT.

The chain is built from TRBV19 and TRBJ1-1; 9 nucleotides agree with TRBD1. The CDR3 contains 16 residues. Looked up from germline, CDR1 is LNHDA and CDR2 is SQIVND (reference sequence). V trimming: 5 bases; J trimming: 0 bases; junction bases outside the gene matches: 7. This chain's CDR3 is CASSVPQGAVNTEAFF. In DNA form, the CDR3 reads TGTGCCAGTAGTGTTCCACAGGGGGCGGTGAACACTGAAGCTTTCTTT.

This CDR3 is CASSVAAGVSYEQYF. The CDR3 nucleotides read TGTGCCAGCAGCGTAGCAGCGGGAGTATCCTACGAGCAGTACTTC. The rearrangement uses TRBV9 and TRBJ2-7, with 8 bases aligning to TRBD2. With V trimmed by 0 bases and J by 1 base, 3 bases remained unmatched. Germline assignment: CDR1 SGDLS and CDR2 YYNGEE. The CDR3 has 15 residues. Drawing the rest from reference TRBV9 and TRBJ2-7, the complete variable domain is DSGVTQTPKHLITATGQRVTLRCSPRSGDLSVYWYQQSLDQGLQFLIQYYNGEERAKGNILERFSAQQFPDLHSELNLSSLELGDSALYFCASSVAAGVSYEQYFGPGTRLTVT.

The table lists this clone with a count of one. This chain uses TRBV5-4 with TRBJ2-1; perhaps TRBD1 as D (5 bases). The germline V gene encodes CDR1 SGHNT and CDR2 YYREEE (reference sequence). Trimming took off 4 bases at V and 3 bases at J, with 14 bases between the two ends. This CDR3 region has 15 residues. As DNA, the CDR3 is TGTGCCAGCAGCATGGACCCAAGGGGCTACAATGAGCAGTTCTTC. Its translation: CASSMDPRGYNEQFF.

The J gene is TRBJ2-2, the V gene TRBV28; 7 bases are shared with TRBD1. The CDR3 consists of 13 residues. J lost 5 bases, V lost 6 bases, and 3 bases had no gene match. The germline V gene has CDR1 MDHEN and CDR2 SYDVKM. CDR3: CASRRQGTGELFF. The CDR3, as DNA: TGTGCCAGCAGACGACAGGGAACCGGGGAGCTGTTTTTT.

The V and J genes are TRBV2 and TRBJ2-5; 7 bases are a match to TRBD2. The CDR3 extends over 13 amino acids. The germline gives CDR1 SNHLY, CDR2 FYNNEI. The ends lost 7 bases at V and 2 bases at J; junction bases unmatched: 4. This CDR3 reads CASMGGVQETQYF. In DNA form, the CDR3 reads TGTGCCAGCATGGGGGGGGTTCAAGAGACCCAGTACTTC. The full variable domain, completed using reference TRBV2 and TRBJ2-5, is EPEVTQTPSHQVTQMGQEVILRCVPISNHLYFYWYRQILGQKVEFLVSFYNNEISEKSEIFDDQFSVERPDGSNFTLKIRSTKLEDSAMYFCASMGGVQETQYFGPGTRLLVL.

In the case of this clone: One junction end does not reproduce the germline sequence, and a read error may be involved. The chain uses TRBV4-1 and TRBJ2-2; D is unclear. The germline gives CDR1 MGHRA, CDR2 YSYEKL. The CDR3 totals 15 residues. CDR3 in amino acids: CASSGAQTNTGELFF. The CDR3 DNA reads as TGCGCCAGCAGCGGAGCTCAGACGAATACCGGGGAGCTGTTTTTT.

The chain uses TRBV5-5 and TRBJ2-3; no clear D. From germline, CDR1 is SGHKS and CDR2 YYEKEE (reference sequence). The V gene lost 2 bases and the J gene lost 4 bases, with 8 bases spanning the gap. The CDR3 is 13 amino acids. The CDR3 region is CASSFSIADTQYF. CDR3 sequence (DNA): TGTGCCAGCAGCTTTTCTATAGCAGATACGCAGTATTTT.

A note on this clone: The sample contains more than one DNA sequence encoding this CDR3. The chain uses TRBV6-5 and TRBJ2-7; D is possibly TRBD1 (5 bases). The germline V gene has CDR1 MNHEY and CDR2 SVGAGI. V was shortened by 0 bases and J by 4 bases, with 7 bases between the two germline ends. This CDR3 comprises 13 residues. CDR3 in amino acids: CASSYSAGYEQYF. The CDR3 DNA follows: TGTGCCAGCAGTTACTCCGCAGGGTACGAGCAGTACTTC.

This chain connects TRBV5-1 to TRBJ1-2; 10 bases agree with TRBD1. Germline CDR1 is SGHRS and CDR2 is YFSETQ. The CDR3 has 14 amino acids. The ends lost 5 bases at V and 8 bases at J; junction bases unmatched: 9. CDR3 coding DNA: TGCGCCAGCAGTTCCATCGGGACAGGGGACGGCTACACCTTC. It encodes CASSSIGTGDGYTF.

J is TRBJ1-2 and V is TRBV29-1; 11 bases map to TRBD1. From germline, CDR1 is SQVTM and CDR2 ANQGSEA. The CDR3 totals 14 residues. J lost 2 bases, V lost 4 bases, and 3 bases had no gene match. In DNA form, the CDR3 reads TGCAGCGTTGTAAGGACAGGGGGCAACTATGGCTACACCTTC. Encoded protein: CSVVRTGGNYGYTF.

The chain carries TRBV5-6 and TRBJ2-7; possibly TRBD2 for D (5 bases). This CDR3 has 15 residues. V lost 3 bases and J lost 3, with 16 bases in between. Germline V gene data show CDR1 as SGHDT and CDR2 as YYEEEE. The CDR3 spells CASSSPKRIGYEQYF. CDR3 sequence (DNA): TGTGCCAGCAGCTCCCCCAAGCGGATCGGCTACGAGCAGTACTTC.

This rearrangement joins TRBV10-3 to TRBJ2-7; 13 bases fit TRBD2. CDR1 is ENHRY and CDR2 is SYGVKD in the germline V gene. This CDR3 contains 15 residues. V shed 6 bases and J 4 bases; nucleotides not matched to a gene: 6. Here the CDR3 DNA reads TGTGCCATCAGCTCCGGGACTAGCGGGATATACGAGCAGTACTTC. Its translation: CAISSGTSGIYEQYF.

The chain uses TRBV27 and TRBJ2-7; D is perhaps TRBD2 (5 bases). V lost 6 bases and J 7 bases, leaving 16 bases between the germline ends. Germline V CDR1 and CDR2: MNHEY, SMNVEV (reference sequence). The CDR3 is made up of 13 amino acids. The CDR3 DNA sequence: TGTGCCAGCAGGGTGACGGAAACGGGGGAGCAGTACTTC. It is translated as CASRVTETGEQYF.

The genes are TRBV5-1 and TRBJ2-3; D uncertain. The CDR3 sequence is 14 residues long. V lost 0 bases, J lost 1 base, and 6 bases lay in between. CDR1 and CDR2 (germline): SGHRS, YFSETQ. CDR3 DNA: TGCGCCAGCAGCTTGGTGCAGGGCACAGATACGCAGTATTTT. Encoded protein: CASSLVQGTDTQYF.